This T cell receptor beta chain was recovered during a study of blood T cell repertoires in COVID-19. On the study more broadly: The origin of the acute and convalescent COVID-19 samples was the United States, Italy and Spain.

V trimming: 4 bases; J trimming: 2 bases; junction bases outside the gene matches: 11. The length of the CDR3 is 18 residues. Germline loops: CDR1 MGHRA, CDR2 YSYEKL. Sequencing used immunoSEQ multiplex PCR; TCRdb keeps in-frame clones, though not all of them. The sample lists about 250,000 clones; around 85% were seen once. Sequences were obtained from peripheral blood. The V gene is TRBV4-1, the J gene TRBJ2-1, with TRBD2 identical over 10 bases. This clonotype originated in a woman between 35 and 50 years old with active or convalescent COVID-19. CDR3 amino acids: CASSPSFLAGVTYNEQFF. The CDR3 DNA sequence: TGCGCCAGCAGCCCATCCTTCCTAGCGGGGGTCACCTACAATGAGCAGTTCTTC.